The T cell receptor beta chain under discussion was sequenced for a study of T-cell reconstitution after alpha-beta-depleted transplantation in children. This CDR3 has 13 residues. V was pared by 5 bases and J by 3 bases, with 11 bases between. Turning to this clonotype: Its antigen is undetermined.

Study findings and constraints: At one year after transplant, newly produced T cells mostly accounted for T-cell counts and diversity. The high TCRbeta diversity at day 60 in some patients came from surviving recipient T cells and thymic progenitors.

Molecular barcoding with unique molecular identifiers was used for the TCRbeta library. TCRdb re-called the PCR reads through MiXCR, storing one row per CDR3 protein. The sample has around 80,000 distinct CDR3 sequences, around 18% seen once. The V and J genes are TRBV12-3 or TRBV12-4 and TRBJ2-7, with TRBD2 as a possible D gene (5 bases). The material was PBMCs, mostly from graft donor cells, obtained 360 days after TCRalphabeta/CD19-depleted stem cell transplant. The TCR sequence derives from a male patient aged 2-15 years who had a stem cell transplant for acute lymphoblastic leukemia, so the T cells may come from the graft donor. The DNA of the CDR3 is TGTGCCAGCAGTCCCGGGATTCGCTACGAGCAGTACTTC. As protein: CASSPGIRYEQYF.